Below are 29 T cell receptor beta chains sequenced from a single sample in a study of T cells after yellow fever vaccination. In TCRdb, the 5' RACE reads were re-called with MiXCR into one record per CDR3 protein. Among tens of thousands of distinct CDR3 sequences listed, 4.5% were seen once. The input for sequencing was PBMCs, either bulk or a sorted T-cell subset (CD4+, CD8+, memory, or dextramer-sorted; not recorded which), taken on the day of the yellow fever booster vaccination. The receptors originated from a man aged 18-30 years who received the YFV17D yellow fever vaccine.

This clonotype has ten or more counts. The rearrangement joins TRBV10-3 to TRBJ2-4; no clear D gene. The CDR3 covers 14 residues. Germline loops: CDR1 ENHRY, CDR2 SYGVKD. Trimming left V 0 bases short and J 5 bases short, with 8 bases between. The DNA of the CDR3 is TGTGCCATCAGTGAGTCGGCGCAGGAAAACATTCAGTACTTC. Translation: CAISESAQENIQYF.

Ten or more counts support this clonotype. CDR3 residues: CASSYSWSGNNSPLHF. The CDR3 bases are TGTGCCAGCAGTTACTCATGGTCAGGGAATAATTCACCCCTCCACTTT. This chain joins TRBV6-5 and TRBJ1-6; D is perhaps TRBD1 (5 bases). Trimming cost V 0 bases and J 5 bases, with 11 bases left between them. The germline V gene encodes CDR1 MNHEY and CDR2 SVGAGI. The CDR3 runs 16 residues.

This clonotype was seen at least ten times. The chain carries TRBV2 and TRBJ2-7; TRBD1 or TRBD2 may be the D gene (6 bases each). Germline lookup yields CDR1 SNHLY and CDR2 FYNNEI. The CDR3 extends over 13 amino acids. Between the trimmed V and J ends, which lost 4 bases and 5 bases, there was a span of 12 bases. The CDR3 region is CASSVLRGHEQYV. CDR3 coding DNA: TGTGCCAGCAGTGTTCTCCGGGGGCACGAGCAGTACGTC.

This clonotype was seen a handful of times. The rearrangement links TRBV11-1 to TRBJ1-1; D ambiguous. V was shortened by 5 bases and J by 3 bases, with 19 bases between the two germline ends. CDR1 is SGHAT and CDR2 is FQDESV in the germline V gene (reference sequence). The CDR3 extends over 16 amino acids. This chain's CDR3 is CASSRAYDGRDTEAFF. The DNA for the CDR3 is TGTGCCAGCAGCCGCGCCTACGACGGGAGGGACACTGAAGCTTTCTTT.

This clonotype was found many times. V and J are TRBV20-1 and TRBJ2-5, with 7 bases aligning to TRBD2. V lost 3 bases, J lost 0 bases, and 4 bases stayed unmatched. The CDR3 runs to 14 residues. The germline gives CDR1 DFQATT, CDR2 SNEGSKA (reference sequence). The CDR3 protein is CSASPAGHQETQYF. The CDR3 DNA reads as TGCAGTGCTAGCCCAGCGGGGCACCAAGAGACCCAGTACTTC.

This clonotype was picked up many times. This chain joins TRBV6-2 or TRBV6-3 and TRBJ2-1; 7 bases match TRBD2. The CDR3 totals 14 residues. Germline loops: CDR1 MNHEY, CDR2 SVGEGT. Trimming removed 1 base from V and 10 bases from J; junction bases left unmatched: 7. In nucleotides, the CDR3 is TGTGCCAGCAGTTACTTTGGCAGGGAGGGGGAGCAGTTCTTC. Its protein is CASSYFGREGEQFF.

This clonotype was seen more than once but under ten times. This rearrangement joins TRBV12-3 or TRBV12-4 to TRBJ2-5; D is ambiguous. The V end lost 6 bases, the J end lost 2 bases, and 19 bases lay between the germline ends. The CDR3 totals 16 residues. CDR3 amino acids: CASSRYPSDDQETQYF. The CDR3 DNA follows: TGTGCCAGCAGCCGGTACCCTTCCGACGATCAAGAGACCCAGTACTTC.

This clonotype was seen many times. This chain connects TRBV6-4 to TRBJ2-2; D is tentatively TRBD1 or TRBD2 (6 bases each). CDR3 length equals 15 residues. Germline CDR1 reads MRHNA; CDR2 reads SNTAGT. V was pared by 3 bases and J by 2 bases, with 10 bases between. Here the CDR3 DNA reads TGTGCCAGCAGTGAGGGGGGACAAAACACCGGGGAGCTGTTTTTT. As protein: CASSEGGQNTGELFF.

This clonotype was seen at least ten times. The CDR3 DNA follows: TGTGCCAGCAGCTTAGTTGGGGGACTAGCGGGCCAAGAGACCCAGTACTTC. Translated: CASSLVGGLAGQETQYF. The rearrangement joins TRBV7-9 to TRBJ2-5; 12 bases are a match to TRBD2. The germline V gene has CDR1 SEHNR and CDR2 FQNEAQ (reference sequence). This CDR3 has 17 amino acids. V was clipped by 1 base and J by 1 base; unmatched bases: 4.

The chain combines TRBV27 with TRBJ2-5; either TRBD1 or TRBD2 may fit D (7 bases each). Trimming left V 3 bases short and J 3 bases short, with 23 bases between. Germline V CDR1 and CDR2: MNHEY, SMNVEV (reference sequence). CDR3 length: 18 amino acids. The chain's CDR3 is CASSFRVRRDSGKETQYF. Written as DNA, the CDR3 is TGTGCCAGCAGTTTTAGAGTTCGGCGGGACAGCGGGAAAGAGACCCAGTACTTC.

The V call is TRBV10-3, the J call TRBJ2-6; D gene unclear. V lost 0 bases to trimming and J lost 0 bases, with 3 bases between them. Per the germline V gene, CDR1 is ENHRY and CDR2 is SYGVKD. This CDR3 has 15 residues. This CDR3 reads CAISESSSGANVLTF. Here the CDR3 DNA reads TGTGCCATCAGTGAGTCCAGCTCTGGGGCCAACGTCCTGACTTTC.

This clonotype was detected many times. This chain uses TRBV4-2 with TRBJ1-4; 9 bases fit TRBD1. The CDR3 is 16 amino acids. Germline lookup yields CDR1 LGHNA and CDR2 YNFKEQ. The ends lost 3 bases at V and 6 bases at J; junction bases unmatched: 8. CDR3: CASSQTEDRGYEKLFF. CDR3 in DNA: TGTGCCAGCAGCCAGACGGAGGACAGGGGATATGAAAAACTGTTTTTT.

This clonotype was recorded at least ten times. This sequence joins TRBV29-1 and TRBJ2-4; D gene unclear. Germline CDR1 and CDR2: SQVTM and ANQGSEA. The CDR3 consists of 13 residues. Trimming took off 7 bases at V and 1 base at J, with 11 bases between the two ends. CDR3 sequence: CSALPYAKNIQYF. The CDR3 DNA reads as TGCAGCGCCCTGCCATACGCCAAAAACATTCAGTACTTC.

By frequency in the sample, this clonotype is medium-sized. The CDR3 sequence: CASSLLAGSSYEQYF. The CDR3 DNA reads as TGTGCCAGCAGTTTATTAGCGGGGTCTTCCTACGAGCAGTACTTC. This rearrangement joins TRBV27 to TRBJ2-7; 8 nucleotides align to TRBD2. Germline V gene sequence: CDR1 MNHEY, CDR2 SMNVEV (reference sequence). CDR3 length: 15 amino acids. V was pared by 1 base and J by 1 base, with 3 bases of the junction left unmatched.

This clonotype was observed a handful of times. V is TRBV28 and J is TRBJ2-7; TRBD1 agrees at 7 bases. J was trimmed by 3 bases and V by 6 bases; bases with no gene match: 8. The germline V gene encodes CDR1 MDHEN and CDR2 SYDVKM. The CDR3 contains 14 residues. CDR3 in amino acids: CASSHSDRNYEQYF. CDR3 in DNA: TGTGCCAGCAGCCATTCGGACAGGAACTACGAGCAGTACTTC.

This clonotype was detected ten times or more. The rearrangement uses TRBV10-3 and TRBJ2-1; possible D gene TRBD2, 5 bases. Germline lookup yields CDR1 ENHRY and CDR2 SYGVKD. The CDR3 is 14 amino acids. V shed 3 bases and J shed 6 bases, with 12 bases lying between them. The CDR3, as DNA: TGTGCCATCAGTGACTCCTTAGCGACCAATGAGCAGTTCTTC. This encodes CAISDSLATNEQFF.

This clonotype has a count of ten or more. The chain links TRBV4-2 to TRBJ2-2, with 11 bases that match TRBD2. Looked up from germline, CDR1 is LGHNA and CDR2 is YNFKEQ. V lost 4 bases to trimming and J lost 4 bases; unmatched junction nucleotides: 5. The CDR3 sequence is 16 residues long. CDR3 amino acids: CASSRKLAGATGELFF. CDR3 nucleotides: TGTGCCAGCAGCCGTAAACTAGCGGGGGCCACCGGGGAGCTGTTTTTT.

For this clonotype: Being one base from a much bigger clone, this may be a read error. The rearrangement uses TRBV18 and TRBJ2-3; no reliable D call. The CDR3 loop spans 14 amino acids. Germline CDR1 and CDR2: KGHSH and LQKENI. Trimming removed 1 base at V and 3 bases at J, with 8 bases between. CDR3 nucleotides: TGTGCCAGCTCACCACAGAAGGCAACAGATACGCAGTATTTT. Amino acids: CASSPQKATDTQYF.

This clonotype was counted ten times or more. J is TRBJ1-2 and V is TRBV20-1; possible D gene TRBD1, 5 bases. The germline V gene has CDR1 DFQATT and CDR2 SNEGSKA (reference sequence). Trimming took off 0 bases at V and 4 bases at J, with 15 bases between the two ends. The CDR3 consists of 15 residues. Written as DNA, the CDR3 is TGCAGTGCTAGAGATCAAGGGGAGATCTTCTATGGCTACACCTTC. It codes for CSARDQGEIFYGYTF.

The chain recombines TRBV15 with TRBJ2-3; 7 bases are a match to TRBD2. The CDR3 has 12 residues. V dropped 8 bases and J dropped 4; count of bases not matched to a gene: 3. Germline V gene sequence: CDR1 LNHNV, CDR2 YYDKDF (reference sequence). Here the CDR3 DNA reads TGTGCCACCGGCCGGGGGGCAGATACGCAGTATTTT. It is translated as CATGRGADTQYF.

This clonotype was found many times. The chain carries TRBV4-3 and TRBJ1-2, with 12 bases that match TRBD1. Trimming took 0 bases from V and 7 from J; bases not matched to a gene: 9. Germline CDR1 reads LGHNA; CDR2 reads YSLEER. The length of the CDR3 is 17 residues. CDR3 residues: CASSQDAAGQGASGYTF. Written as DNA, the CDR3 is TGCGCCAGCAGCCAAGATGCCGCGGGACAGGGGGCGAGTGGCTACACCTTC.

The chain has TRBV5-1 and TRBJ2-3; 8 nucleotides line up with TRBD2. Germline V gene lookup returns CDR1 SGHRS and CDR2 YFSETQ. V shed 4 bases and J 3 bases; nucleotides not matched to a gene: 4. The CDR3 extends over 14 amino acids. CDR3 residues: CASSTGGATDTQYF. The CDR3 coding sequence is TGCGCCAGCAGCACGGGGGGGGCTACAGATACGCAGTATTTT.

This clonotype was seen at least ten times. The chain has TRBV5-6 and TRBJ2-1; D assignment may be TRBD1 or TRBD2 (5 bases each). The length of the CDR3 is 15 residues. In germline, CDR1 is SGHDT, CDR2 YYEEEE. With 4 bases removed from V and 9 bases from J, the gap between germline ends came to 20 bases. The CDR3 here is CASSPGRTRWFEQFF. CDR3 nucleotide sequence: TGTGCCAGCAGCCCGGGACGCACGAGGTGGTTTGAGCAGTTCTTC.

In this sample, this clonotype turned up many times. This chain joins TRBV7-2 and TRBJ2-5, with unresolved D. The germline gives CDR1 SGHTA, CDR2 FQGNSA. V was clipped by 1 base and J by 1 base, with 7 bases between them. The CDR3 runs 14 residues. CDR3 amino acids: CASSLGLPQETQYF. CDR3 DNA: TGTGCCAGCAGCTTAGGGCTCCCCCAAGAGACCCAGTACTTC.

The table lists this clonotype with a few counts. The chain links TRBV5-6 to TRBJ2-7; 8 nucleotides line up with TRBD1. The ends lost 0 bases at V and 6 bases at J; junction bases unmatched: 8. CDR3 length: 15 residues. The germline V gene encodes CDR1 SGHDT and CDR2 YYEEEE. The CDR3 region has the DNA TGTGCCAGCAGCTTGGCCCCCGGACAGGGTAGCGAGCAGTACGTC. It codes for CASSLAPGQGSEQYV.

This clonotype came up a few times. V gene TRBV5-1 combines with J gene TRBJ2-1; 13 bases are a match to TRBD2. The CDR3 is 17 residues long. Germline-derived CDR1 and CDR2 are SGHRS and YFSETQ. Trimming cost V 0 bases and J 4 bases; bases outside gene matches: 4. The CDR3 nucleotides read TGCGCCAGCAGCTTGGGGGAGACTAGCGGGGGGTACAATGAGCAGTTCTTC. As protein: CASSLGETSGGYNEQFF.

Many counts were recorded for this clonotype. This chain uses TRBV5-1 with TRBJ1-1; a weak D match, TRBD1 (6 bases). CDR3 length: 13 residues. Per germline, CDR1 SGHRS and CDR2 YFSETQ. Trimming took 2 bases from V and 1 from J, leaving 6 bases between them. The CDR3 sequence: CASSFRGNTEAFF. CDR3 in DNA: TGCGCCAGCAGCTTCAGGGGGAACACTGAAGCTTTCTTT.

The table lists this clonotype with many counts. The CDR3 DNA reads TGTGCCAGCAGCGAACAGCAAGAGACCCAGTACTTC. This gives the protein CASSEQQETQYF. J is TRBJ2-5 and V is TRBV12-3 or TRBV12-4, with no clear D. V lost 6 bases and J lost 2, with 7 bases in between. The length of the CDR3 is 12 residues.

The chain recombines TRBV7-2 with TRBJ2-3, with 9 bases identical to TRBD2. V shed 2 bases and J 4 bases; nucleotides not matched to a gene: 7. The germline gives CDR1 SGHTA, CDR2 FQGNSA. CDR3 length: 16 amino acids. The CDR3 nucleotides are TGTGCCAGCAGCTTAACGCGGGGGGGCCCGGCAGATACGCAGTATTTT. It yields the protein CASSLTRGGPADTQYF.